These T cell receptor beta chains were read from a single sample in a study of molecular identifiers for immune sequencing clone quantification. Via MiXCR, TCRdb re-called the PCR reads, giving one row per CDR3 protein. The sample includes hundreds of thousands of distinct CDR3 sequences, less than 30% of them seen just once. The sample taken for sequencing was naive CD8+ T cells from blood, with Jurkat cell RNA spiked in. Receptors originate from a human donor in good health. Some libraries in this study had Jurkat cell RNA spiked in. Both conserved end residues are part of each CDR3. The D gene is left open where the match is weak. Size values are once, few and many counts, or a class for expanded clones, and some rows have none.

d_call: TRBD2
clone_size: many
v_call: TRBV29-1
j_call: TRBJ2-7
cdr3_nt: TGCAGCGTCCTAGCGGGAGTCCACGAGCAGTACTTC
cdr3_aa: CSVLAGVHEQYF

d_call: TRBD2
clone_size: few
v_call: TRBV7-7
j_call: TRBJ2-1
cdr3_nt: TGTGCCAGCAGCTTAGAAGGGTCGGGGGGGAGTGAGCAGTTCTTC
cdr3_aa: CASSLEGSGGSEQFF

d_call: .
clone_size: many
v_call: TRBV28
j_call: TRBJ2-7
cdr3_nt: TGTGCCAGCAGTTCCTCAGACCGGACTTCCGAGCAGTACTTC
cdr3_aa: CASSSSDRTSEQYF

d_call: .
clone_size: .
v_call: TRBV20-1
j_call: TRBJ2-1
cdr3_nt: TGCAGTGCTAGTCCTAGCCTCAGCTCCTGCAATGAGCAGTTCTTC
cdr3_aa: CSASPSLSSCNEQFF

d_call: .
clone_size: .
v_call: TRBV10-3
j_call: TRBJ2-1
cdr3_nt: TGTGCCATCAGTGACAGGGCCCGCGGGTACAATGAGCAGTTCTTC
cdr3_aa: CAISDRARGYNEQFF

d_call: TRBD2
clone_size: many
v_call: TRBV7-9
j_call: TRBJ2-4
cdr3_nt: TGTGCCAGCAGCTCGGACGGGGGGGCGAACATTCAGTACTTC
cdr3_aa: CASSSDGGANIQYF

d_call: .
clone_size: few
v_call: TRBV4-2
j_call: TRBJ1-3
cdr3_nt: TGTGCCAGCAGCCTAGACAGGCTGAGCTCTGGAAACACCATATATTTT
cdr3_aa: CASSLDRLSSGNTIYF

d_call: .
clone_size: .
v_call: TRBV5-4
j_call: TRBJ2-7
cdr3_nt: TGTGCCAGCAGCTCCCTGCGAGGGACGGGGCCCCTGGAGCGGTACTTC
cdr3_aa: CASSSLRGTGPLERYF

d_call: TRBD2
clone_size: .
v_call: TRBV6-5
j_call: TRBJ2-4
cdr3_nt: TGTGCCAGCAGTTACTCGTATGGGGGGGTTCAAAACATTCAGTACTTC
cdr3_aa: CASSYSYGGVQNIQYF

d_call: .
clone_size: many
v_call: TRBV29-1
j_call: TRBJ1-4
cdr3_nt: TGCAGCGTTTACGCCCTGGGGGGCGAAAAACTGTTTTTT
cdr3_aa: CSVYALGGEKLFF

d_call: .
clone_size: .
v_call: TRBV12-3/TRBV12-4
j_call: TRBJ2-3
cdr3_nt: TGTGCCAGCAGTTTACTAGTTGCAGATACGCAGTATTTT
cdr3_aa: CASSLLVADTQYF